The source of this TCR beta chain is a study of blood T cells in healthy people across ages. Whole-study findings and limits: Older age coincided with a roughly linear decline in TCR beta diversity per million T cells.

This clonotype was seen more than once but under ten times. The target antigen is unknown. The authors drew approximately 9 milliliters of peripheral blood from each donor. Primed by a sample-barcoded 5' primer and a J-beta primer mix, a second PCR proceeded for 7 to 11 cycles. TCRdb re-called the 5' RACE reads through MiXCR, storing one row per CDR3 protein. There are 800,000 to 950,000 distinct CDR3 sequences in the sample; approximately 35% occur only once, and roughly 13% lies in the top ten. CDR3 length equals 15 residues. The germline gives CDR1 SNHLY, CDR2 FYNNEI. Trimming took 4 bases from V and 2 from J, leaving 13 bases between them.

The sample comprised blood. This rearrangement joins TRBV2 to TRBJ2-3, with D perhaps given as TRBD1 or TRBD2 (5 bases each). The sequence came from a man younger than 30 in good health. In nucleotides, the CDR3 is TGTGCCAGCAGTGGGGACGACCTCCACACAGATACGCAGTATTTT. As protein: CASSGDDLHTDTQYF.